This T cell receptor (beta chain) was recorded in a study of T cell responses to AZD1222 COVID-19 vaccine. Pooled in the analysis were second doses at about 4 or about 12 weeks. Produced via immunoSEQ multiplex PCR; TCRdb's table is partial and in-frame only. The sample has 190,000 or so clones; roughly 92% are singletons. This CDR3 has 15 residues. J gave up 5 bases and V 5 bases, and 6 bases lay outside the gene matches. Germline V lookup: CDR1 SGHVS, CDR2 FNYEAQ. Study-level findings and limits: White British people made up most donors, females outnumbered males, and clonal diversity was possibly underestimated. Only 5 or 6 individuals given AZD1222 were seropositive at baseline.

As concerns this clone: Its target is unknown.

The chain carries TRBV7-6 and TRBJ2-1; 10 bases fit TRBD2. The material was peripheral blood, obtained 28 days after the second AZD1222 dose. The source of this sequence is an adult who received the AZD1222 COVID-19 vaccine. The DNA for the CDR3 is TGTGCCAGCAGCCGAGCGGGGGGGCCCGACAATGAGCAGTTCTTC. Encoded protein: CASSRAGGPDNEQFF.